This TCR beta chain was profiled in a study of cytomegalovirus exposure and HLA in healthy donors. At the level of the study: A previous analysis identified 100 million or so unique TCR beta sequences derived from roughly 190 million T cells. Study-wide findings and caveats: CMV serostatus stood as the only immune exposure information on hand.

PCR was performed using 60 Vbeta and 13 Jbeta primers. Assay used: immunoSEQ multiplex PCR; TCRdb lists only in-frame clones, some missing. In all, the sample yields about 67,000 clones. On this clone: The antigen is not known.

Sequenced input: PBMCs. This sequence originates from a woman under 40 in good health and CMV-seronegative.

In DNA, the CDR3 is TGCGCCAGCAGCCAAGGGGTCCCGGGAGAGCAGTACTTC. Its translation: CASSQGVPGEQYF. The V gene is TRBV4-3, the J gene TRBJ2-7, with a weak D call TRBD2 (5 bases). The V gene's germline CDR1 is LGHNA and CDR2 YSLEER. The CDR3 contains 13 residues. V gave up 1 base and J gave up 7 bases, with 11 bases separating them.